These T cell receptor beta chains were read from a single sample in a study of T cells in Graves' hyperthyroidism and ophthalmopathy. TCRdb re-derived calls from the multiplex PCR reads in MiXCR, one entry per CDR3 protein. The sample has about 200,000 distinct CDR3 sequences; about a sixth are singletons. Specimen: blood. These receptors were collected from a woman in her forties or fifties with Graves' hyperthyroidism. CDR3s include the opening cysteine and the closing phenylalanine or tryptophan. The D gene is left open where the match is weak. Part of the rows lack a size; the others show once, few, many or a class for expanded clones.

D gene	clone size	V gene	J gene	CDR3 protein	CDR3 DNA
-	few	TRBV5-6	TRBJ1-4	CASSLRTAVRLFF	TGTGCCAGCAGCCTCAGGACTGCCGTTCGACTGTTTTTT
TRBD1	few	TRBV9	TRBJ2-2	CASSVVPGQGVAGELFF	TGTGCCAGCAGCGTAGTACCGGGACAGGGGGTTGCCGGGGAGCTGTTTTTT
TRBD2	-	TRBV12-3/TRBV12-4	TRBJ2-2	CASSRTSGSTGELFF	TGTGCCAGCAGTAGGACTAGCGGGAGCACCGGGGAGCTGTTTTTT
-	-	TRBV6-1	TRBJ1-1	CASRVDTGNTEAFF	TGTGCCAGCAGAGTGGACACGGGGAACACTGAAGCTTTCTTT
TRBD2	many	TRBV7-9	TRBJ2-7	CASSLVSTSGRNEQYF	TGTGCCAGCAGCTTAGTTTCGACTAGCGGGAGGAACGAGCAGTACTTC
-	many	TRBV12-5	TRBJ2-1	CASGLVGEQFF	TGTGCTAGTGGTTTGGTAGGGGAGCAGTTCTTC
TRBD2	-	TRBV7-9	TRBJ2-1	CASSRTLAGSYNEQFF	TGCGCCAGCAGCCGCACCCTAGCGGGCTCCTACAATGAGCAGTTCTTC
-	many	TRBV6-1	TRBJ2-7	CASTKEGREQYF	TGTGCCAGCACCAAGGAGGGGCGCGAGCAGTACTTC
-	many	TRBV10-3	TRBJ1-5	CAIGGGGDSNQPQHF	TGTGCCATCGGGGGGGGCGGGGACAGCAATCAGCCCCAGCATTTT
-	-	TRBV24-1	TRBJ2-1	CATSDFRWGSYNEQFF	TGTGCCACCAGTGATTTTAGGTGGGGGTCCTACAATGAGCAGTTCTTC
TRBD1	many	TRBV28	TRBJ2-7	CASSGTGSSYEQYF	TGTGCCAGCAGCGGGACAGGGAGCTCCTACGAGCAGTACTTC
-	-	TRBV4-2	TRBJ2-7	CASSQDLHSSYEQYF	TGTGCCAGCAGCCAAGATCTACACAGCTCCTACGAGCAGTACTTC
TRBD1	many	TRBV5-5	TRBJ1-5	CASSPVGGWSNQPQHF	TGTGCCAGCAGCCCGGTAGGGGGCTGGAGCAATCAGCCCCAGCATTTT
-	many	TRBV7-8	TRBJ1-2	CASSFGGRGGYTF	TGTGCCAGCAGCTTCGGGGGGCGCGGAGGCTACACCTTC
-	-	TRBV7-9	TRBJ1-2	CASSLGIRTVYGYTF	TGTGCCAGCAGCTTAGGTATTCGGACAGTCTATGGCTACACCTTC
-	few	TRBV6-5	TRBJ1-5	CASSYSGQLGGNQPQHF	TGTGCCAGCAGTTACTCAGGACAGCTGGGGGGCAATCAGCCCCAGCATTTT
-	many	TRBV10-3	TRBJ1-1	CAITHSSNTEAFF	TGTGCCATCACTCACAGCTCGAACACTGAAGCTTTCTTT
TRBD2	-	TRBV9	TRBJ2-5	CASSPGRTSGNQETQYF	TGTGCCAGCAGCCCAGGAAGGACTAGCGGGAACCAAGAGACCCAGTACTTC
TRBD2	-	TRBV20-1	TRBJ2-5	CSARDLRDYQETQYF	TGCAGTGCTAGGGATCTTCGGGACTATCAAGAGACCCAGTACTTC
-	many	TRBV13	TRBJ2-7	CASSGGTAYEQYF	TGTGCCAGCAGCGGGGGTACGGCCTACGAGCAGTACTTC
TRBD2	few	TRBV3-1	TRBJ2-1	CASSQVGTSGNTYNEQFF	TGTGCCAGCAGCCAAGTCGGGACTAGCGGTAATACCTACAATGAGCAGTTCTTC
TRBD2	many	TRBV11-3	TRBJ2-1	CASEAGGPYNEQFF	TGTGCCAGCGAGGCGGGAGGGCCTTACAATGAGCAGTTCTTC
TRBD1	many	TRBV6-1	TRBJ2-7	CASRLGQGIHEQYF	TGTGCCAGCAGGCTGGGACAGGGAATCCACGAGCAGTACTTC
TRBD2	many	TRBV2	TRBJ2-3	CASRPGLAGGFADTQYF	TGTGCCAGCCGTCCAGGACTAGCGGGAGGGTTTGCAGATACGCAGTATTTT
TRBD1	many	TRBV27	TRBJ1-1	CASSLSIGTGAFVNTEAFF	TGTGCCAGCAGTTTATCGATAGGGACAGGGGCATTTGTGAACACTGAAGCTTTCTTT
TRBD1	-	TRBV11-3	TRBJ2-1	CASSPDRYEQFF	TGTGCCAGCAGCCCGGACAGGTATGAGCAGTTCTTC
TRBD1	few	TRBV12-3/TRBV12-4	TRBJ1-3	CASSRDRGQTGNTIYF	TGTGCCAGCAGTCGGGACAGGGGGCAAACTGGAAACACCATATATTTT
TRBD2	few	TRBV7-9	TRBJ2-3	CASSSLRAGVTPDTDTQYF	TGTGCCAGCAGCTCGCTACGAGCGGGAGTCACCCCCGACACAGATACGCAGTATTTT
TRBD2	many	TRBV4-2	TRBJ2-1	CASSQSPGLAGGPKEQFF	TGTGCCAGCAGCCAGTCCCCGGGACTAGCGGGAGGGCCCAAGGAGCAGTTCTTC
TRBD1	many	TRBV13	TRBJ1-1	CASSLAGGYTEAFF	TGTGCCAGCAGCTTAGCAGGGGGCTACACTGAAGCTTTCTTT
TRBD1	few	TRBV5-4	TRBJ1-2	CASRGGDSDGYTF	TGTGCCAGCAGGGGGGGGGACAGCGATGGCTACACCTTC
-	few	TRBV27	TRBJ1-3	CASSEGMGNTIYF	TGTGCCAGCAGTGAGGGTATGGGAAACACCATATATTTT
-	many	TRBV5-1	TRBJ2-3	CASSSTADRGTDTQYF	TGCGCCAGCAGCAGCACAGCGGACCGAGGGACAGATACGCAGTATTTT
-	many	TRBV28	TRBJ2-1	CASSSTSRTASYNEQFF	TGTGCCAGCAGTTCCACTTCCCGGACAGCCTCCTACAATGAGCAGTTCTTC
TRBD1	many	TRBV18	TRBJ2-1	CASSLMGRQGTSEQFF	TGTGCCAGCTCATTGATGGGCCGACAGGGGACAAGTGAGCAGTTCTTC
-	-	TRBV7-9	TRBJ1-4	CASSLSGATNEKLFF	TGTGCCAGCAGCTTATCTGGAGCAACTAATGAAAAACTGTTTTTT
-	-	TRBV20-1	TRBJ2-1	CSATGVNYNEQFF	TGCAGTGCTACGGGTGTTAACTACAATGAGCAGTTCTTC
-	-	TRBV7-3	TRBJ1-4	CASSLEDEKLFF	TGTGCCAGCAGCTTAGAAGATGAAAAACTGTTTTTT
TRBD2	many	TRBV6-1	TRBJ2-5	CASRAGGARETQYF	TGTGCCAGCAGGGCGGGAGGGGCGCGAGAGACCCAGTACTTC
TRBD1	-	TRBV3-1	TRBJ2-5	CASSQTGQQNGETQYF	TGTGCCAGCAGCCAAACGGGACAGCAAAATGGAGAGACCCAGTACTTC
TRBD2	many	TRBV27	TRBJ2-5	CASSLGWREEGETQYF	TGTGCCAGCAGTTTAGGTTGGCGGGAGGAGGGGGAGACCCAGTACTTC
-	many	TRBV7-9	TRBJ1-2	CASRMDTGLFNYGYTF	TGTGCCAGCAGAATGGACACCGGACTATTTAACTATGGCTACACCTTC
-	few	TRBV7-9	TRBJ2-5	CASRQGGETQYF	TGTGCCAGCAGACAGGGGGGGGAGACCCAGTACTTC
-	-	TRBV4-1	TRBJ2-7	CASSQDLVLTEQYF	TGCGCCAGCAGCCAAGATCTAGTTCTTACCGAGCAGTACTTC
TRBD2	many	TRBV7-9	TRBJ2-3	CASSLGTSGNTDTQYF	TGTGCCAGCAGCTTAGGGACTAGCGGAAACACAGATACGCAGTATTTT
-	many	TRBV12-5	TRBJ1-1	CASAGANTEAFF	TGTGCTAGTGCTGGAGCGAACACTGAAGCTTTCTTT
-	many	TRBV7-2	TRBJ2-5	CASSSPGDWGWETQYF	TGTGCCAGCAGCTCTCCAGGGGACTGGGGTTGGGAGACCCAGTACTTC
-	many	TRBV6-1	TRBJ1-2	CAAQAGVNYGYTF	TGTGCCGCACAGGCAGGGGTTAACTATGGCTACACCTTC
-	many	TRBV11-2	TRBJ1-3	CASSFKTSGNTIYF	TGTGCCAGCAGCTTTAAAACCTCTGGAAACACCATATATTTT
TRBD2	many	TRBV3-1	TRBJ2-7	CASSQEFGLATYEQYF	TGTGCCAGCAGCCAAGAATTCGGACTAGCGACCTACGAGCAGTACTTC
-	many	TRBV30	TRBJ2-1	CAWSVSLNEQFF	TGTGCCTGGAGTGTAAGCCTGAATGAGCAGTTCTTC
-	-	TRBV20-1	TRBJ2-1	CSARDLRSSYNEQFF	TGCAGTGCTAGAGATCTCCGGAGCTCCTACAATGAGCAGTTCTTC
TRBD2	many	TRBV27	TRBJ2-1	CASSLMGLAGSEQFF	TGTGCCAGCAGTTTAATGGGACTAGCGGGAAGTGAGCAGTTCTTC
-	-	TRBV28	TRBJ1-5	CASSYQHYQPQHF	TGTGCCAGCAGCTACCAACATTATCAGCCCCAGCATTTT
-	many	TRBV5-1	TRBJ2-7	CASFPGRGASYEQYF	TGCGCCAGCTTCCCGGGGCGGGGTGCCTCCTACGAGCAGTACTTC
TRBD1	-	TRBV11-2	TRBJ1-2	CASSLRGTGVDYGYTF	TGTGCCAGCAGCTTAAGGGGGACAGGGGTTGACTATGGCTACACCTTC
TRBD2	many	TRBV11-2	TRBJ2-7	CASSSTKTSGRFYGQYF	TGTGCCAGCAGCTCGACAAAGACTAGCGGGAGATTCTACGGGCAGTACTTC
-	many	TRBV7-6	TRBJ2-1	CASSNLRGGHYNEQFF	TGTGCCAGCAGCAACCTACGGGGTGGACACTACAATGAGCAGTTCTTC
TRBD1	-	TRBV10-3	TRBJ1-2	CAISGTGSQNYGYTF	TGTGCCATCAGTGGGACAGGGAGCCAGAACTATGGCTACACCTTC